Described below is a single TCR beta chain sequence and its context. The entry originates in a study of technical replicates of blood from a few donors. V lost 5 bases and J lost 3, with 13 bases in between. CDR1 and CDR2 (germline): SQVTM, ANQGSEA. This CDR3 spans 13 amino acids. Only in-frame clones appear in the TCRdb table, and some are missing; sequencing was by immunoSEQ multiplex PCR. The repertoire holds more than 70,000 clones, with roughly 97% as singletons. Sequences were obtained from T cells isolated from PBMCs. The rearrangement links TRBV29-1 to TRBJ2-5; TRBD1 might be the D (7 bases). This clonotype was sampled from a human donor in good health. CDR3 sequence: CSVHGGQKETQYF. For the CDR3, the DNA is TGCAGCGTTCACGGGGGACAGAAAGAGACCCAGTACTTC.